These 11 T cell receptor beta chains were sequenced from one sample in a study of blood T cell repertoires in COVID-19. Data came from immunoSEQ multiplex PCR; TCRdb stores just in-frame clones and leaves some out. In the table there are 150,000 to 200,000 clones, 86% of which are singletons. The specimen was peripheral blood. The receptor source for this set is a man aged 45-65 years with active or convalescent COVID-19.

The rearrangement uses TRBV19 and TRBJ2-5; 11 nucleotides match TRBD1. The CDR3 has 16 amino acids. Trimming at V came to 6 bases and at J to 5 bases, leaving 11 bases not matched to a gene. Germline CDR1 reads LNHDA; CDR2 reads SQIVND (reference sequence). The CDR3: CASSLQKGQGAETQYF. The CDR3, as DNA: TGTGCCAGTAGCCTCCAGAAAGGACAGGGGGCGGAGACCCAGTACTTC.

This sequence joins TRBV5-1 and TRBJ2-2; 11 bases agree with TRBD1. Germline V lookup: CDR1 SGHRS, CDR2 YFSETQ. CDR3 length: 16 residues. After removal of 0 bases from V and 4 bases from J, the junction contained 2 bases not matched to a gene. The CDR3 DNA is TGCGCCAGCAGCTTGGCTGGACAGGGGGCCACCGGGGAGCTGTTTTTT. Its protein product is CASSLAGQGATGELFF.

V gene TRBV28 combines with J gene TRBJ2-1, with 8 bases that match TRBD1. CDR3 length equals 15 residues. Germline CDR1 is MDHEN and CDR2 is SYDVKM. Trimming at V came to 6 bases and at J to 6 bases, leaving 10 bases not matched to a gene. CDR3 region: CASSTTGTGANEQFF. As DNA, the CDR3 is TGTGCCAGCAGCACAACCGGGACAGGAGCCAATGAGCAGTTCTTC.

Points on this clone: Other nucleotide sequences from this sample produce the same CDR3. This sequence joins TRBV19 and TRBJ1-5, with D possibly being TRBD1 (6 bases). The ends were cut back, 4 bases at V and 3 bases at J, with 10 bases in the middle. This CDR3 is 14 amino acids long. Germline CDR1 LNHDA, CDR2 SQIVND (reference sequence). This chain's CDR3 is CASSTDRTNQPQHF. DNA for the CDR3: TGTGCCAGTAGTACCGACAGGACCAATCAGCCCCAGCATTTT.

V and J are TRBV2 and TRBJ2-1; TRBD1 agrees at 8 bases. Germline lookup yields CDR1 SNHLY and CDR2 FYNNEI. The CDR3 sequence is 17 residues long. J was trimmed by 8 bases and V by 5 bases; bases with no gene match: 17. The CDR3 DNA reads as TGTGCCAGCAGTCTCGAGGGCGGACAGGGAGTCGTCCATGAGCAGTTCTTC. Translating it yields CASSLEGGQGVVHEQFF.

The chain joins TRBV6-5 to TRBJ1-1, with unresolved D. In germline, CDR1 is MNHEY, CDR2 SVGAGI. CDR3 length: 14 amino acids. V lost 3 bases, J lost 7 bases, and 15 bases lay in between. CDR3 in amino acids: CASSYREGPIEAFF. CDR3 sequence (DNA): TGTGCCAGCAGTTATCGGGAGGGTCCGATTGAAGCTTTCTTT.

The rearrangement joins TRBV30 to TRBJ2-5, with 10 positions matching TRBD1. Germline CDR1 and CDR2: GTSNPN and SVGIG (reference sequence). This CDR3 is 16 amino acids long. V trimming: 2 bases; J trimming: 4 bases; junction bases outside the gene matches: 10. CDR3 DNA: TGTGCCTGGAGTTTTTCCGGGACAGGGGTGAGAGAGACCCAGTACTTC. This sequence encodes CAWSFSGTGVRETQYF.

This clone was seen a handful of times. Other DNA sequences of this sample code for an identical CDR3. The V and J genes are TRBV7-2 and TRBJ1-1, with D possibly TRBD1 on 5 matching bases. V lost 5 bases and J 1 base, leaving 8 bases between the germline ends. Germline V CDR1 and CDR2: SGHTA, FQGNSA. The CDR3 consists of 13 residues. The CDR3 spells CASSVQENTEAFF. The CDR3 DNA reads TGTGCCAGCAGCGTACAGGAGAACACTGAAGCTTTCTTT.

The rearrangement uses TRBV29-1 and TRBJ1-2; D may be TRBD1 (5 bases). The germline gives CDR1 SQVTM, CDR2 ANQGSEA. Trimming took off 0 bases at V and 5 bases at J, with 16 bases between the two ends. The CDR3 is made up of 15 amino acids. CDR3 protein: CSVEEAGPYGYGYTF. The CDR3 DNA follows: TGCAGCGTTGAAGAGGCGGGACCCTACGGGTATGGCTACACCTTC.

The chain uses TRBV6-2 or TRBV6-3 and TRBJ2-7, with 8 nucleotides matching TRBD1. The V gene's germline CDR1 is MNHEY and CDR2 SVGEGT. The CDR3 has 15 residues. Trimming cost V 4 bases and J 4 bases; bases outside gene matches: 9. The CDR3 nucleotides are TGTGCCAGCAGTTCTCCCCCCAGGGGGCGATACGAGCAGTACTTC. Its protein product is CASSSPPRGRYEQYF.

The rearrangement links TRBV5-4 to TRBJ1-1; a weak D match, TRBD1 (5 bases). V was pared by 1 base and J by 1 base, with 8 bases between. CDR1 and CDR2 from the germline V gene are SGHNT and YYREEE (reference sequence). This CDR3 contains 14 residues. CDR3 in amino acids: CASSLSGWNTEAFF. The CDR3 nucleotides read TGTGCCAGCAGCTTGTCAGGGTGGAACACTGAAGCTTTCTTT.